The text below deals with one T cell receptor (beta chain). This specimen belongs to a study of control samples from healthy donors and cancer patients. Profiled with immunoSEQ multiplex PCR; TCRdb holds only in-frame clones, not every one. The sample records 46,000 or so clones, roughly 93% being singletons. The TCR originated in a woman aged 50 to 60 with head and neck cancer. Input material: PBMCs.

The CDR3 DNA is TGTGCCAGCAGCCACCTCTCCCTAGCGGGAGCTGGCGGGGAGCTGTTTTTT. Its translation: CASSHLSLAGAGGELFF. This chain uses TRBV7-6 with TRBJ2-2; TRBD2 matches 10 bases. Germline V gene lookup returns CDR1 SGHVS and CDR2 FNYEAQ. This CDR3 is 17 amino acids long. Trimming took 5 bases from V and 7 from J; bases not matched to a gene: 13. Complete variable domain (other parts from reference TRBV7-6 and TRBJ2-2): GAGVSQSPRYKVTKRGQDVALRCDPISGHVSLYWYRQALGQGPEFLTYFNYEAQQDKSGLPNDRFSAERPEGSISTLTIQRTEQRDSAMYRCASSHLSLAGAGGELFFGEGSRLTVL.